This T cell receptor beta chain was identified during a study of blood T cell repertoires in COVID-19. Study summary: COVID-19 samples, acute and convalescent, were from the United States, Italy and Spain. Nucleic acid was either cDNA or gDNA, and it came from T cells, B-cell-depleted T cells, or PBMCs.

Germline loops: CDR1 SGHAT, CDR2 FQNNGV. The V end lost 4 bases, the J end lost 1 base, and 10 bases lay between the germline ends. The CDR3 spans 14 residues. As processed by the authors: Amplification with reference gene primers provided the estimates of nucleated cell counts. Using immunoSEQ multiplex PCR, the repertoire was profiled, and TCRdb retains in-frame clones only, with some absent. The V and J calls and clone size were taken over from that table, and D and trimming were inferred from the DNA. The sample lists around 94,000 clones; about 86% were seen once. This chain joins TRBV11-2 and TRBJ2-5; possibly TRBD1 for D (6 bases). The receptor was isolated from a man in his fifties or sixties with acute or convalescent COVID-19. Sequencing input: peripheral blood. CDR3 bases: TGTGCCAGCAGCTCGTGGACAGTCCAAGAGACCCAGTACTTC. It translates to CASSSWTVQETQYF.